This TCR beta chain stems from a study of cytomegalovirus exposure and HLA in healthy donors. Regarding the study as a whole: TCR beta V- and J-gene trimming, according to a later analysis, was linked to a missense DCLRE1C variant. Follow-up analysis found HLA locus-dependent TCR association rates, highest for DRB1 and lowest for HLA-C. The authors confirmed in vitro that three CMV-associated chains were specific for CMV antigens.

Germline assignment: CDR1 MNHEY and CDR2 SMNVEV (reference sequence). The CDR3 sequence is 15 residues long. With V trimmed by 1 base and J by 4 bases, 6 bases remained unmatched. PCR employed 60 Vbeta and 13 Jbeta primers. Some clones are missing from TCRdb's copy, which holds only in-frame ones; the method was immunoSEQ multiplex PCR. There are about 140,000 clones in the sample; 73% occur only once, and 1.3% lies in the top ten. Only a few counts were recorded for this clone. Its antigen is unknown. The TCR comes from a woman in her forties in good health and CMV-seronegative. The sample comprised PBMCs. This rearrangement joins TRBV27 to TRBJ1-1; 7 bases map to TRBD1. The CDR3 nucleotides read TGTGCCAGCAGTTTATTAGGGGGCGAGGGCACTGAAGCTTTCTTT. Its translation is CASSLLGGEGTEAFF.